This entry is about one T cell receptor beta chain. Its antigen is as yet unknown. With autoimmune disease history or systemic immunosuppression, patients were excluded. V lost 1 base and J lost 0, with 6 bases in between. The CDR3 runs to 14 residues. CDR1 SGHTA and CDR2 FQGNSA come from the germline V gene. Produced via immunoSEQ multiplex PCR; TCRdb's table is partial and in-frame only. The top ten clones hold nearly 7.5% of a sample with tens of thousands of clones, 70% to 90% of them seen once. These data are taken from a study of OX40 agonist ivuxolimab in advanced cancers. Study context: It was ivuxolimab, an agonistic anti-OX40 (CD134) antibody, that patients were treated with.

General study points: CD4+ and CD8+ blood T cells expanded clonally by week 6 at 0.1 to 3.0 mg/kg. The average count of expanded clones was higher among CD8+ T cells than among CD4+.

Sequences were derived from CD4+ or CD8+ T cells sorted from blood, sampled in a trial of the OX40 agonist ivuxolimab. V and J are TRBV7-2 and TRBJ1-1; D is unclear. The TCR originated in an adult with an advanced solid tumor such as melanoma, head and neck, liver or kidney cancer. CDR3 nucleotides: TGTGCCAGCAGCTTAGTTGGATTGAACACTGAAGCTTTCTTT. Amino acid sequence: CASSLVGLNTEAFF.